Below are 9 T cell receptor beta chains sequenced from a single sample in a study of T cells in Graves' hyperthyroidism and ophthalmopathy. The investigators amplified TCR beta CDR3 regions from RNA transcripts. Using the HTBI primer set, a first-round RT-PCR was run on the TCR CDR3. TCRdb re-analysed the multiplex PCR reads in MiXCR, keeping a single row per CDR3 protein. The sample gives 600,000 or so distinct CDR3 sequences, 15% to 20% of which show up once; approximately 3.8% is in the top ten. Input material: blood. Receptors originate from a woman younger than 45 with Graves' hyperthyroidism.

This clonotype was recorded at least ten times. CDR3 loop: CASSQGTVYGYTF. DNA for the CDR3: TGTGCCAGCAGCCAGGGGACCGTCTATGGCTACACCTTC. The chain uses TRBV3-1 and TRBJ1-2, with D maybe TRBD1 (5 bases). The germline V gene has CDR1 LGHDT and CDR2 YNNKEL (reference sequence). Trimming took 3 bases from V and 4 from J, leaving 9 bases between them. The CDR3 loop spans 13 amino acids.

The sample holds many counts of this clonotype. The genes are TRBV2 and TRBJ2-7; D might be TRBD1 (5 bases). This CDR3 spans 12 amino acids. Germline CDR1 and CDR2: SNHLY and FYNNEI. Trimming pared 7 bases from V and 6 bases from J, leaving 13 bases between. CDR3 sequence: CASTYQGSEQYF. As DNA, the CDR3 is TGTGCCAGCACGTATCAGGGAAGCGAGCAGTACTTC.

The table lists this clonotype with many counts. The rearrangement uses TRBV7-8 and TRBJ2-1; a weak D match, TRBD1 (5 bases). Germline CDR1 and CDR2: SGHVS and FQNEAQ. V shed 4 bases and J shed 10 bases, with 11 bases lying between them. This CDR3 comprises 12 residues. The CDR3 nucleotides are TGTGCCAGCAGCTCCAGGGCCTTGGAGCAGTTCTTC. The encoded protein is CASSSRALEQFF.

Many counts were recorded for this clonotype. The J gene is TRBJ2-7, the V gene TRBV28; 7 bases align to TRBD2. The germline gives CDR1 MDHEN, CDR2 SYDVKM. The CDR3 has 15 residues. After removal of 7 bases from V and 0 bases from J, the junction contained 9 bases not matched to a gene. The CDR3 DNA reads as TGTGCCAGCACCTCTGTCGGGGGGATCTCCTACGAGCAGTACTTC. It codes for CASTSVGGISYEQYF.

This clonotype was counted only a few times. V is TRBV6-5 and J is TRBJ2-1; 9 bases are shared with TRBD2. The CDR3 spans 17 residues. The V segment lost 0 bases and the J segment 0 bases; nucleotides outside the gene matches: 3. CDR1 MNHEY and CDR2 SVGAGI come from the germline V gene. The CDR3 coding sequence is TGTGCCAGCAGTTACTCGAATAGCGGGAGCTCCTACAATGAGCAGTTCTTC. Amino acid sequence: CASSYSNSGSSYNEQFF.

At least ten counts were recorded for this clonotype. The chain joins TRBV30 to TRBJ1-5, with 8 bases that match TRBD1. Germline lookup yields CDR1 GTSNPN and CDR2 SVGIG (reference sequence). This CDR3 is 14 amino acids long. V shed 5 bases and J 4 bases; nucleotides not matched to a gene: 7. As DNA, the CDR3 is TGTGCCTGGGGGGGACAGGAATTAAATCAGCCCCAGCATTTT. It is translated as CAWGGQELNQPQHF. Full variable domain (outside the CDR3, taken from reference TRBV30 and TRBJ1-5): SQTIHQWPATLVQPVGSPLSLECTVEGTSNPNLYWYRQAAGRGLQLLFYSVGIGQISSEVPQNLSASRPQDRQFILSSKKLLLSDSGFYLCAWGGQELNQPQHFGDGTRLSIL.

In this sample, this clonotype turned up many times. The V call is TRBV7-9, the J call TRBJ2-5; tentative D call: TRBD2 (6 bases). This CDR3 has 15 amino acids. The V end lost 5 bases, the J end lost 4 bases, and 17 bases lay between the germline ends. Germline values: CDR1 SEHNR, CDR2 FQNEAQ (reference sequence). This CDR3 reads CASSENLAIGETQYF. DNA for the CDR3: TGTGCCAGCAGCGAAAACCTAGCGATCGGAGAGACCCAGTACTTC.

This clonotype was observed many times. The chain recombines TRBV7-2 with TRBJ2-5, with a possible D match to TRBD2 (6 bases). The V end was cut by 2 bases, the J end by 5 bases, with 15 bases between. The CDR3 is 15 residues long. Germline CDR1 and CDR2: SGHTA and FQGNSA. CDR3 nucleotide sequence: TGTGCCAGCAGCTTAAGGGGACTGAGGTGGGAGACCCAGTACTTC. Its translation is CASSLRGLRWETQYF.

This sequence joins TRBV5-1 and TRBJ2-7; possibly TRBD1 for D (6 bases). With 2 bases removed from V and 6 bases from J, the gap between germline ends came to 18 bases. The CDR3 contains 15 residues. Germline V lookup: CDR1 SGHRS, CDR2 YFSETQ. CDR3 nucleotide sequence: TGCGCCAGCAGCTTTGGGCAGGGGCTCTTTTCCGAGCAGTACTTC. As protein: CASSFGQGLFSEQYF.